The T cell receptor beta chain described here comes from a study of blood T cell repertoires in COVID-19 (dated by TCRdb to 2019 to 2021). Background for the entire study: The collaborator samples originated in the United States, Italy and Spain and spanned the acute and convalescent phases of COVID-19. The prospective study material was composed of cDNA or gDNA derived from T cells, B-cell-depleted T cells, or PBMCs. Subjects who had been exposed to COVID-19, were actively infected with it, or had recovered from it provided the deeply sampled blood TCRbeta repertoires that made up the dataset. The repertoires were released in a freely available public database meant as a resource for research on the immune response to SARS-CoV-2. Samples were obtained from the ongoing ImmuneRACE study (first 160 participants) and from about 1,300 subjects provided by 6 global collaborators. Nearly every sample came with metadata listing a de-identified subject ID, COVID-19 status, age in years and sex. HLA class I and class II types, where available, came from metadata supplied by the sample provider rather than from assay-based typing.

TCRbeta CDR3 regions were amplified from genomic DNA by means of the immunoSEQ Assay, a bias-controlled multiplex PCR. The original pipeline was this. The number of nucleated cells in each sample was estimated by amplification of reference gene primers within the assay. Sequence reads were collapsed and filtered to measure the absolute abundance of every unique TCRbeta CDR3 rearrangement. For each sample, productive Simpson clonality was calculated as the square root of Simpson's diversity index over productive rearrangements. The clones in this table, taken by TCRdb from immuneACCESS, are in-frame only. Not every clone is retained; where verified, under half of the shortfall comes from an unresolved V gene, and the cause of the rest is unknown. V, J and clone size are taken as reported in that table, and D and trimming were inferred from the DNA itself. Counted in this sample were 150,000 to 200,000 clones; more than 65% of them appeared once. Around 13% of the sample is in the top ten clones.

Trimming removed 8 bases from V and 8 bases from J, leaving 19 bases between the germline ends. The germline V gene encodes CDR1 LNHDA and CDR2 SQIVND (reference sequence). Spanning cysteine to phenylalanine, the CDR3 consists of 14 amino acids. The CDR3 DNA has 42 bases and is translated from base 1. Results the study describes overall, beyond this receptor: Clinical and demographic metadata were provided uncurated, with the amount varying by source and participant.

The collaborating institutions used their own protocols to collect whole blood in K2EDTA tubes. Collaborator samples were shipped for TCRbeta analysis as frozen whole blood, isolated PBMCs, or DNA extracted from either sample type. Concerning this clone itself: It lacks a known antigen. No much larger clone is present one base from it, and per-base qualities are unavailable.

This receptor was taken from a woman at least 80 years old with acute or convalescent COVID-19. The sequence is built from TRBV19 and TRBJ1-5; the D gene is possibly TRBD1, with 5 bases matching. The sequenced material came from peripheral blood. The DNA sequence is TGTGCCAGTTCCCTAATGGGGGGAGGGGAGCCCCAGCATTTT. Its translation reads: CASSLMGGGEPQHF.